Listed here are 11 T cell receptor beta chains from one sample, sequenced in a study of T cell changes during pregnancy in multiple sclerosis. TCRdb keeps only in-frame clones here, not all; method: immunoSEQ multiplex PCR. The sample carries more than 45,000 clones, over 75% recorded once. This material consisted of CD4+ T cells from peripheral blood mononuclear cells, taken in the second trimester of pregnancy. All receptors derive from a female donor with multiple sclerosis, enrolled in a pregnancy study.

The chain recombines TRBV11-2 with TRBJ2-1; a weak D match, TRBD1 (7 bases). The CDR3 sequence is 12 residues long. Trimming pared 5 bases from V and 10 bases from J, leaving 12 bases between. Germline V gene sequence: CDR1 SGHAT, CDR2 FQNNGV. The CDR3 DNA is TGTGCCAGCAGCGCAGGGGGGTGGGAGCAGTTCTTC. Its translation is CASSAGGWEQFF.

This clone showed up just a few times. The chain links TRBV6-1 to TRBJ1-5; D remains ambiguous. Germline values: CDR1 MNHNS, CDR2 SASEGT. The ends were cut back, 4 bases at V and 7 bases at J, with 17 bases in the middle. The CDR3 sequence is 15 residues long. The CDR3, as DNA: TGTGCCAGCAGTGTAGAGCAGAGGAGCACACAGCCCCAGCATTTT. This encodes CASSVEQRSTQPQHF.

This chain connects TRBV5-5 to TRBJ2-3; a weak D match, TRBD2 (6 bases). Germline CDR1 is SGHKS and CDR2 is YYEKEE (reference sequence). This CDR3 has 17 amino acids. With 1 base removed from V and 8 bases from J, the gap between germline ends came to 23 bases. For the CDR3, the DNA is TGTGCCAGCAGCTTGTTAGGTGTTTTGGAGGGGAAAGGTACGCAGTATTTT. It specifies CASSLLGVLEGKGTQYF.

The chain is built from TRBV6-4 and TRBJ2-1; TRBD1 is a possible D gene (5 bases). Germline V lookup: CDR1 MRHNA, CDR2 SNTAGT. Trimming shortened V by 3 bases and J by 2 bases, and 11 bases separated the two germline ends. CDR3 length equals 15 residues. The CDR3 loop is CASSEEKGAYNEQFF. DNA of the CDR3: TGTGCCAGCAGTGAAGAAAAAGGGGCCTACAATGAGCAGTTCTTC.

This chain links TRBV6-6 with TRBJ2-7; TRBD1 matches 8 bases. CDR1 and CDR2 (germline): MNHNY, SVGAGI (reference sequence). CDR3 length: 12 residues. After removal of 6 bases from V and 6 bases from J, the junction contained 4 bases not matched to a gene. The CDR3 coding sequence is TGTGCCAGCAGCAACAGGGGGGCCGAGCAGTACTTC. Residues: CASSNRGAEQYF.

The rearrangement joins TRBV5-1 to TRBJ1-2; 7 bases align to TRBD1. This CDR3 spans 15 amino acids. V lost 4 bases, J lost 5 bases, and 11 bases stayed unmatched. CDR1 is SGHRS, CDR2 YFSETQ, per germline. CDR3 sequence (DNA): TGCGCCAGCAGCATAAGAGGACAGGTCGGATATGGCTACACCTTC. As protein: CASSIRGQVGYGYTF.

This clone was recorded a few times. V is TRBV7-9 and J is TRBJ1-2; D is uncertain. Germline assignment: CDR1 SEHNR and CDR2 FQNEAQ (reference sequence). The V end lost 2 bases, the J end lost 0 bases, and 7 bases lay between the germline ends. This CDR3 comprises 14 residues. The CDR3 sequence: CASSLRGTNYGYTF. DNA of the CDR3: TGTGCCAGCAGCTTAAGAGGGACTAACTATGGCTACACCTTC.

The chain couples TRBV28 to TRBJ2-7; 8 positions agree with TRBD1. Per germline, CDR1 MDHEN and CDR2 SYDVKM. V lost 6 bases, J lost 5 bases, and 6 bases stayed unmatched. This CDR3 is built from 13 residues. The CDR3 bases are TGTGCCAGCAGATCAGGGGGCTTGAACGAGCAGTACTTC. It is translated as CASRSGGLNEQYF.

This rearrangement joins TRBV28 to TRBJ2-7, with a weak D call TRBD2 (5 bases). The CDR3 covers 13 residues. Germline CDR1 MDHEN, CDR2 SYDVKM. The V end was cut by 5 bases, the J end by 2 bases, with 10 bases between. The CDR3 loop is CASSRTGTYEQYF. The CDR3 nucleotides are TGTGCCAGCAGTCGGACGGGGACCTACGAGCAGTACTTC.

CDR3 loop: CASSFAQVDSGNTIYF. In DNA form, the CDR3 reads TGCGCCAGCAGCTTCGCTCAGGTTGACTCTGGAAACACCATATATTTT. The chain couples TRBV5-1 to TRBJ1-3; no firm D call. Trimming left V 2 bases short and J 0 bases short, with 12 bases between. The CDR3 is 16 residues long. Germline assignment: CDR1 SGHRS and CDR2 YFSETQ.

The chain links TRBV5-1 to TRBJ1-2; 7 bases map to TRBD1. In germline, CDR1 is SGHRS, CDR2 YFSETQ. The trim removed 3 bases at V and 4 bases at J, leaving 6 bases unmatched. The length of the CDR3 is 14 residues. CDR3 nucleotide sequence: TGCGCCAGCAGCTCAACGACAGGGTCCTATGGCTACACCTTC. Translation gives CASSSTTGSYGYTF.